The entry below describes one T cell receptor (beta chain). The data belong to a study of identical twins. Using its own MiXCR run on the 5' RACE reads, TCRdb lists one record per CDR3 protein. The sample includes about 470,000 distinct CDR3 sequences, 24% of them seen just once. No donor was unhealthy or non-Caucasian. Between the trimmed V and J ends, which lost 3 bases and 5 bases, there was a span of 10 bases. The CDR3 covers 12 residues. The V gene's germline CDR1 is DFQATT and CDR2 SNEGSKA (reference sequence). These same data were also listed under a study on T cells expressing NK-cell markers. As reported in that work: There were seven HCMV-seropositive donors and one seronegative donor among the eight sequenced.

Sequencing input: CD4+ T cells sorted from blood. This chain uses TRBV20-1 with TRBJ2-5; D is unclear. This clonotype was obtained from a woman between 18 and 30 years old in good health. CDR3 DNA sequence: TGCAGTGCTAGGTCCGGTTCGGAGACCCAGTACTTC. It encodes CSARSGSETQYF.